These 12 T cell receptor beta chains share one sample of origin, sequenced in a study of CD8 T cells in ankylosing spondylitis. Findings of the study overall: Characteristic of ankylosing spondylitis blood, it appeared, was a TCR beta motif comprising roughly 8 highly homologous variants.

What these receptors recognize is not known. TCRdb passed the 5' RACE reads through MiXCR, listing each CDR3 protein once. Counted here are about 500,000 distinct CDR3 sequences, roughly 5.3% occurring once; the ten biggest clones make up approximately 4%. Material for sequencing was blood, either unsorted or a sorted T cell fraction (not recorded which). Receptors were obtained from a male donor with ankylosing spondylitis.

This clonotype showed up just a few times. The V and J genes are TRBV28 and TRBJ2-7; D might be TRBD1 (5 bases). Trimming removed 7 bases at V and 1 base at J, with 14 bases between. The germline V gene has CDR1 MDHEN and CDR2 SYDVKM. The CDR3 has 14 residues. CDR3 nucleotide sequence: TGTGCCAGCACCTCAGCAGGGTTGTCCTACGAGCAGTACTTC. It encodes CASTSAGLSYEQYF.

V is TRBV21-1 and J is TRBJ2-1; no check of the table's D call, TRBD1, against the DNA was made. TRBV21-1 constitutes a pseudogene. The CDR3 spans 14 residues. CDR3 in amino acids: CASSSWGSNNEQFF. The CDR3 DNA sequence: TGTGCCAGCAGCTCATGGGGCAGTAACAATGAGCAGTTCTTC.

This clonotype was seen a handful of times. The rearrangement uses TRBV4-3 and TRBJ2-1; D not certain. CDR1 is LGHNA and CDR2 is YSLEER in the germline V gene. V gave up 4 bases and J gave up 7 bases, with 14 bases separating them. The CDR3 runs 14 residues. The CDR3 loop is CASSPSMGWNEQFF. CDR3 bases: TGCGCCAGCAGCCCCTCCATGGGGTGGAATGAGCAGTTCTTC.

This clonotype was seen only a few times. The chain combines TRBV7-3 with TRBJ2-1; D is possibly TRBD2 (5 bases). This CDR3 has 15 residues. The ends were cut back, 2 bases at V and 7 bases at J, with 15 bases in the middle. Germline values: CDR1 SGHTA, CDR2 FQGTGA. DNA of the CDR3: TGTGCCAGCAGCTTATGGCGGGCCTTGGGTAATGAGCAGTTCTTC. This gives the protein CASSLWRALGNEQFF.

This clonotype was found many times. The V call is TRBV6-6, the J call TRBJ1-1; a possible D gene is TRBD1 (6 bases). The germline CDR1 and CDR2 sequences are MNHNY and SVGAGI (reference sequence). V lost 11 bases and J lost 6, with 10 bases in between. The CDR3 runs 10 residues. CDR3 residues: CAGGGPEAFF. The CDR3 nucleotides read TGTGCCGGGGGGGGGCCTGAAGCTTTCTTT.

This clonotype was observed many times. The chain employs TRBV10-3 and TRBJ1-4; D perhaps matches TRBD1 (5 bases). The CDR3 extends over 15 amino acids. Germline V gene lookup returns CDR1 ENHRY and CDR2 SYGVKD. The V end was cut by 5 bases, the J end by 8 bases, with 18 bases between. The CDR3 DNA follows: TGTGCCATCAGTCCGACTATGGCAGGGATGGAAAAACTGTTTTTT. Protein: CAISPTMAGMEKLFF.

The chain links TRBV4-3 to TRBJ1-1; a weak D match, TRBD1 (6 bases). This CDR3 spans 14 amino acids. The germline V and J ends were trimmed by 3 bases and 3 bases, with 11 bases remaining between them. Germline CDR1 LGHNA, CDR2 YSLEER. In nucleotides, the CDR3 is TGCGCCAGCAGCCAGGGGAGACAGGACACTGAAGCTTTCTTT. Residues: CASSQGRQDTEAFF.

Concerning this clonotype itself: This could be a read error, since a much larger clone is one nucleotide away. The J gene is TRBJ2-1, the V gene TRBV24-1, with D hard to call. V was clipped by 4 bases and J by 2 bases, with 8 bases between them. The germline gives CDR1 KGHDR, CDR2 SFDVKD. This CDR3 has 14 amino acids. The CDR3 loop reads CATSEAPPYNEQFF. CDR3 nucleotide sequence: TGTGCCACCAGTGAAGCCCCGCCCTACAATGAGCAGTTCTTC.

This clonotype has ten or more counts. The genes are TRBV20-1 and TRBJ2-5, with unresolved D. Trimming took 4 bases from V and 5 from J, leaving 14 bases between them. The germline V gene encodes CDR1 DFQATT and CDR2 SNEGSKA (reference sequence). The CDR3 contains 13 residues. The CDR3 spells CSAIKGQPETQYF. CDR3 sequence (DNA): TGCAGTGCTATCAAGGGCCAGCCGGAGACCCAGTACTTC.

This clonotype was observed many times. One junction end does not reproduce the germline sequence, and a read error may be involved. The rearrangement joins TRBV7-2 to TRBJ2-3, with TRBD2 as a possible D gene (6 bases). The V gene's germline CDR1 is SGHTA and CDR2 FQGNSA. The length of the CDR3 is 13 residues. The CDR3 reads CASSLAWTDTQYF. CDR3 sequence (DNA): TGTGCCAGCAGCCTAGCGTGGACAGATACGCAGTATTTT.

There are many counts of this clonotype. V usage is TRBV29-1 and J usage is TRBJ1-1, with 8 bases fitting TRBD1. The germline gives CDR1 SQVTM, CDR2 ANQGSEA. V shed 6 bases and J 10 bases; nucleotides not matched to a gene: 13. The CDR3 consists of 13 residues. The CDR3 here is CSVRGTNQGAAFF. Here the CDR3 DNA reads TGCAGCGTCCGAGGCACCAACCAGGGGGCAGCTTTCTTT. Filled out from reference TRBV29-1 and TRBJ1-1, the complete variable domain reads SAVISQKPSRDICQRGTSLTIQCQVDSQVTMMFWYRQQPGQSLTLIATANQGSEATYESGFVIDKFPISRPNLTFSTLTVSNMSPEDSSIYLCSVRGTNQGAAFFGQGTRLTVV.

This clonotype was found many times. The genes are TRBV6-1 and TRBJ1-1; D uncertain. Germline CDR1 and CDR2: MNHNS and SASEGT. The V end was cut by 6 bases, the J end by 5 bases, with 16 bases between. The CDR3 is made up of 14 amino acids. CDR3 DNA: TGTGCCAGCAGCCCCCTCCGAGGACTAACTGAAGCTTTCTTT. It encodes CASSPLRGLTEAFF.